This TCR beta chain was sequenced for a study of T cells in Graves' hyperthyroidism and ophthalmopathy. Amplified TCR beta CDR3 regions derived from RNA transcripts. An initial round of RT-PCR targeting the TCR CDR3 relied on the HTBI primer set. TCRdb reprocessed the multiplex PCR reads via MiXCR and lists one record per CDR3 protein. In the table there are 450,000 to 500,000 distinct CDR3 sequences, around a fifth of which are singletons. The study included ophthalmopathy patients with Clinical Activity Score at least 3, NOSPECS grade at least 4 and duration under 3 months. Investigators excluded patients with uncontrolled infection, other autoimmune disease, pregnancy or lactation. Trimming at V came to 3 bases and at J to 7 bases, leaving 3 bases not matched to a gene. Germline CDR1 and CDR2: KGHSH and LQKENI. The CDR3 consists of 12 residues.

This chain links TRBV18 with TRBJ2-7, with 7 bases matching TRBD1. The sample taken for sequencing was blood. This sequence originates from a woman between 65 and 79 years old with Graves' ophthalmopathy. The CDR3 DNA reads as TGTGCCAGCTCACCGGACAGGAGGGAGCAGTACTTC. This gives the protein CASSPDRREQYF.